What follows is one T cell receptor (beta chain) and its context. Its antigen is still unknown. This sample is part of a study of cytomegalovirus exposure and HLA in healthy donors. The primer mix had 60 Vbeta and 13 Jbeta primers. Measured with immunoSEQ multiplex PCR; TCRdb has only the in-frame clones, and not every one. The sample holds some 99,000 clones, around 67% seen once. The study, taken as a whole, reports: When analyzed later, a missense DCLRE1C variant was found to be linked to TCR beta V- and J-gene trimming. According to a later analysis, donors in an Asian-associated ancestry cluster reportedly had fewer N-insertions than the roughly 720-donor mean. It was assumed in the presence/absence analyses that sequencing depth was roughly uniform across donors.

In germline, CDR1 is SGHAT, CDR2 FQDESV (reference sequence). Trimming removed 4 bases at V and 2 bases at J, with 16 bases between. There are 16 residues in the CDR3. The chain is built from TRBV11-1 and TRBJ2-3, with D possibly TRBD1 on 6 matching bases. Sequencing was done on a sample of PBMCs. This sequence originates from a male donor in good health and CMV-seronegative. CDR3 DNA sequence: TGTGCCAGCAGCTCCGGGGTGGGGACACTCACAGATACGCAGTATTTT. This codes for CASSSGVGTLTDTQYF. Filled out from reference TRBV11-1 and TRBJ2-3, the complete variable domain reads EAEVAQSPRYKITEKSQAVAFWCDPISGHATLYWYRQILGQGPELLVQFQDESVVDDSQLPKDRFSAERLKGVDSTLKIQPAELGDSAMYLCASSSGVGTLTDTQYFGPGTRLTVL.